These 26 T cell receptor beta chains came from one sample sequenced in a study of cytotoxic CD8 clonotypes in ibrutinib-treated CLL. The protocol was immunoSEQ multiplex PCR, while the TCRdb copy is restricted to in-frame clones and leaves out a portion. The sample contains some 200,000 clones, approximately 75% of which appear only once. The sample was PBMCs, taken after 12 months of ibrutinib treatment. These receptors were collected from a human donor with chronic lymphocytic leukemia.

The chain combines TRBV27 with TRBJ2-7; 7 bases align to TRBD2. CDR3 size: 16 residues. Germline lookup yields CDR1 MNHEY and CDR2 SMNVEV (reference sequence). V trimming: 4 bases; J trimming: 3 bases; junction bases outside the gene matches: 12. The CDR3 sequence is CASSSPSSGANYEQYF. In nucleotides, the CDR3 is TGTGCCAGCAGTTCCCCCTCTAGCGGAGCCAACTACGAGCAGTACTTC.

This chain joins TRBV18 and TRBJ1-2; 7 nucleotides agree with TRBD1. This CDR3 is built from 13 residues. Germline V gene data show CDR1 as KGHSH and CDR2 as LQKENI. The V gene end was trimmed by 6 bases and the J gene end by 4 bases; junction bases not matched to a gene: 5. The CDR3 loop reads CASSPDRAYGYTF. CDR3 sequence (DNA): TGTGCCAGCTCGCCAGACAGGGCCTATGGCTACACCTTC.

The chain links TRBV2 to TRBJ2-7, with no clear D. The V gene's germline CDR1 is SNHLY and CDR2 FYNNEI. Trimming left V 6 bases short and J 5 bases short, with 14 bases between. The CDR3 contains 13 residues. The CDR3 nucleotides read TGTGCCAGCAGCGAAAGATGGGGTAACGAGCAGTACTTC. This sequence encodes CASSERWGNEQYF.

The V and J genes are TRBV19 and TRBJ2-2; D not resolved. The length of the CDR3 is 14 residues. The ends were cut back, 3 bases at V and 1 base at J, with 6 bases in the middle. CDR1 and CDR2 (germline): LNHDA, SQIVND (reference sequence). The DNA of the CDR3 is TGTGCCAGTAGTATTGGCAGGAACACCGGGGAGCTGTTTTTT. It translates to CASSIGRNTGELFF.

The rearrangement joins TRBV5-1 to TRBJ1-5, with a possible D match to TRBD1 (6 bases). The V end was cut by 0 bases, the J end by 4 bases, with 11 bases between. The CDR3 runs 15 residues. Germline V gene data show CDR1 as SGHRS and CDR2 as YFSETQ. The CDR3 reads CASSLAPGENQPQHF. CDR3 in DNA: TGCGCCAGCAGCTTGGCCCCAGGGGAAAATCAGCCCCAGCATTTT.

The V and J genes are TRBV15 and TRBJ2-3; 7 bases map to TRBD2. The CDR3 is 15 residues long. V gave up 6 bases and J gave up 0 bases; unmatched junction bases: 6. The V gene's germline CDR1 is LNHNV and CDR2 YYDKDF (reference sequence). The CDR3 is CATSLGGGSTDTQYF. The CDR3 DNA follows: TGTGCCACCAGTTTGGGCGGGGGAAGCACAGATACGCAGTATTTT.

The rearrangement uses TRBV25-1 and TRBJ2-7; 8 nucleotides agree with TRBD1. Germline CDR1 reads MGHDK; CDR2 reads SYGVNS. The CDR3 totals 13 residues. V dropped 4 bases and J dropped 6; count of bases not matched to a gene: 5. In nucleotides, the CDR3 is TGTGCCAGCAGTGTGGACAGGGCTTCCGAGCAGTACTTC. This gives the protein CASSVDRASEQYF.

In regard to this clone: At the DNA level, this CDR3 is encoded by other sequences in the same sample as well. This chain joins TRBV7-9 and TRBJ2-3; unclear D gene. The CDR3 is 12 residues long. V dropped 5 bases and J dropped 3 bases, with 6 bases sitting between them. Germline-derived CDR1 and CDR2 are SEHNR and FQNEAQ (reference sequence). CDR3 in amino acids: CASSPRTDTQYF. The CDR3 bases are TGTGCCAGCAGCCCCCGGACAGATACGCAGTATTTT.

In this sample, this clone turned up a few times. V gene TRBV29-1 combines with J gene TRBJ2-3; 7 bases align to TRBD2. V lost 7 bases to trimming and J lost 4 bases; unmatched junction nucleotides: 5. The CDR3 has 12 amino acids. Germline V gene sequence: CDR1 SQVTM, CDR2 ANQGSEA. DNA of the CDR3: TGCAGCGAAACTAGCGACGCAGATACGCAGTATTTT. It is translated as CSETSDADTQYF.

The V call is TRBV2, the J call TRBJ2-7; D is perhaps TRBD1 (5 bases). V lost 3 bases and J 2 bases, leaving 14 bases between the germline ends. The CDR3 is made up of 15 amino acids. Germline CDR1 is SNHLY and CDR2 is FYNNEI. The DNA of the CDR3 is TGTGCCAGCAGTGATCAGGGCCGGGCCACCTACGAGCAGTACTTC. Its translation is CASSDQGRATYEQYF.

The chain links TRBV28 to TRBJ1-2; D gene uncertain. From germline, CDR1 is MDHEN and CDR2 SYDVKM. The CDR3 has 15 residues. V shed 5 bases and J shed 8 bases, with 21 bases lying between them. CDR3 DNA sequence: TGTGCCAGCAGTCTACCGTTTGAAACCCCTTGGGGCTACACCTTC. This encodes CASSLPFETPWGYTF.

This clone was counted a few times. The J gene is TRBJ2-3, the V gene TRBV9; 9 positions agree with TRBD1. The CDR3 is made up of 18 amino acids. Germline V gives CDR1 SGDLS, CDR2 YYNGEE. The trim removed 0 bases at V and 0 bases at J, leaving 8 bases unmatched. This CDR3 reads CASSVALGTGYSTDTQYF. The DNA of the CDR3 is TGTGCCAGCAGCGTAGCTCTTGGGACAGGGTATAGCACAGATACGCAGTATTTT.

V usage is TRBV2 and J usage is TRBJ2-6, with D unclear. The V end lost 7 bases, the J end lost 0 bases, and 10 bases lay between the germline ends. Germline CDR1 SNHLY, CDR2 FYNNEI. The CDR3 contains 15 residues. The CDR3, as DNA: TGTGCCAGCACCCCAGGTGGCTCTGGGGCCAACGTCCTGACTTTC. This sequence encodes CASTPGGSGANVLTF.

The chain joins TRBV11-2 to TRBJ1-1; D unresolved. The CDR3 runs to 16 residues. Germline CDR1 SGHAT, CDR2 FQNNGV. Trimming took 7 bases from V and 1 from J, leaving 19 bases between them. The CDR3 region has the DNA TGTGCCAGCACCGAGACGACCCCCCGAGGGAACACTGAAGCTTTCTTT. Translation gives CASTETTPRGNTEAFF.

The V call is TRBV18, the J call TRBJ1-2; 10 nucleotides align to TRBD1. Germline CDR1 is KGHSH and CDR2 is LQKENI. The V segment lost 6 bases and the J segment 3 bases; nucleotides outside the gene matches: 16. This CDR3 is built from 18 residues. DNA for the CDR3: TGTGCCAGCTCCGGACTCACTCGGACAGGGGGAAAGGACTATGGCTACACCTTC. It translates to CASSGLTRTGGKDYGYTF.

CDR3 loop: CASSPEGQSYEQYF. CDR3 sequence (DNA): TGTGCCAGCTCACCCGAAGGACAGAGCTACGAGCAGTACTTC. The chain carries TRBV18 and TRBJ2-7; a weak D match, TRBD1 (6 bases). The V end lost 3 bases, the J end lost 3 bases, and 12 bases lay between the germline ends. CDR3 length equals 14 residues. Germline assignment: CDR1 KGHSH and CDR2 LQKENI.

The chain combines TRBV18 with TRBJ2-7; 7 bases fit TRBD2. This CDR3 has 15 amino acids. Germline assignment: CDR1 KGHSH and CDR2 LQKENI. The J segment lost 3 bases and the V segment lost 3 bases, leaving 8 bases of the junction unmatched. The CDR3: CASSPREGGYYEQYF. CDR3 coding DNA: TGTGCCAGCTCACCCCGAGAGGGAGGGTACTACGAGCAGTACTTC.

DNA of the CDR3: TGCGCCAGCAGCTTGTTGGAAGAGACCCAGTACTTC. Its translation: CASSLLEETQYF. This rearrangement joins TRBV5-1 to TRBJ2-5; D not resolved. This CDR3 comprises 12 residues. Germline assignment: CDR1 SGHRS and CDR2 YFSETQ. Trimming stripped 1 base from V and 3 bases from J, with 4 bases between.

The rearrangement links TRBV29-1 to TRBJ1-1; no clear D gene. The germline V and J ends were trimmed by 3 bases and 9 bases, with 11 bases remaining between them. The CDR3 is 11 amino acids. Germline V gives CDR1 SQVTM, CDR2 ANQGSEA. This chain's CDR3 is CSVDIAGKAFF. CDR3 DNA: TGCAGCGTTGATATAGCGGGCAAAGCTTTCTTT.

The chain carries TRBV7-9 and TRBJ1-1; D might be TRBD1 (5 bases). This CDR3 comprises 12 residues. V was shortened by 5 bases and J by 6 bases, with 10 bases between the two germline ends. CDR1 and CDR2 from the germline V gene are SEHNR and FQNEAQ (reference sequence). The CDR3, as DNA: TGTGCCAGCAGCGCAGGGTTGGCTGAAGCTTTCTTT. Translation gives CASSAGLAEAFF. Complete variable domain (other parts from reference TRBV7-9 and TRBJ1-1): DTGVSQNPRHKITKRGQNVTFRCDPISEHNRLYWYRQTLGQGPEFLTYFQNEAQLEKSRLLSDRFSAERPKGSFSTLEIQRTEQGDSAMYLCASSAGLAEAFFGQGTRLTVV.

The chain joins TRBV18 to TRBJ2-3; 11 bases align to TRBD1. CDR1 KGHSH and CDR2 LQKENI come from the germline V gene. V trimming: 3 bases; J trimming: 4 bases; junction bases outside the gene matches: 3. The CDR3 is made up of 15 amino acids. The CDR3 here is CASSPGTGGPDTQYF. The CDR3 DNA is TGTGCCAGCTCACCGGGGACAGGGGGGCCAGATACGCAGTATTTT.

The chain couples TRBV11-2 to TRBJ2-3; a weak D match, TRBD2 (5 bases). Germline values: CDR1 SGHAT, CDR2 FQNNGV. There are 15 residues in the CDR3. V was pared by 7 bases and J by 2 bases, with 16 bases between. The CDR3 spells CASTNPADYTDTQYF. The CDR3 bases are TGTGCCAGCACCAACCCCGCAGACTACACAGATACGCAGTATTTT.

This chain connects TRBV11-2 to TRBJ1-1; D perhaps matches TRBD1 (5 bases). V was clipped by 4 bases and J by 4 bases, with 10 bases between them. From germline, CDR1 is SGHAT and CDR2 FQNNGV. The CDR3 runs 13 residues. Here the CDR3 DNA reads TGTGCCAGCAGCTCAACAAGGGGCACTGAAGCTTTCTTT. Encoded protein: CASSSTRGTEAFF.

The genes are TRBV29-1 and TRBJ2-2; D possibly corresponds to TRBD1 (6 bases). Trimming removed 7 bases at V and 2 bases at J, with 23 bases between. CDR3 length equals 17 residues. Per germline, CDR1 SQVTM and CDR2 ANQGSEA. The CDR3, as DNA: TGCAGCGACACAGGGTTTAGGGCACCCGAAAACACCGGGGAGCTGTTTTTT. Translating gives CSDTGFRAPENTGELFF.

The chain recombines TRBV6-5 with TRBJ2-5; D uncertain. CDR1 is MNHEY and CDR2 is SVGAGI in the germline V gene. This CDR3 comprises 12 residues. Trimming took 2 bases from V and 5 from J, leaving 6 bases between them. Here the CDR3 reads CASSYLRETQYF. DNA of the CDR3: TGTGCCAGCAGTTACCTCCGGGAGACCCAGTACTTC.

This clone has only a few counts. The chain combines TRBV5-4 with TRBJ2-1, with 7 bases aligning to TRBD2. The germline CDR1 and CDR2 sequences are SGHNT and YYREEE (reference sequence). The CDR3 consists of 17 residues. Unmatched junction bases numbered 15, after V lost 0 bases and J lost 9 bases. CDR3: CASSLGVGGGRVVEQFF. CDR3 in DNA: TGTGCCAGCAGCTTGGGCGTCGGGGGAGGGCGGGTAGTTGAGCAGTTCTTC.